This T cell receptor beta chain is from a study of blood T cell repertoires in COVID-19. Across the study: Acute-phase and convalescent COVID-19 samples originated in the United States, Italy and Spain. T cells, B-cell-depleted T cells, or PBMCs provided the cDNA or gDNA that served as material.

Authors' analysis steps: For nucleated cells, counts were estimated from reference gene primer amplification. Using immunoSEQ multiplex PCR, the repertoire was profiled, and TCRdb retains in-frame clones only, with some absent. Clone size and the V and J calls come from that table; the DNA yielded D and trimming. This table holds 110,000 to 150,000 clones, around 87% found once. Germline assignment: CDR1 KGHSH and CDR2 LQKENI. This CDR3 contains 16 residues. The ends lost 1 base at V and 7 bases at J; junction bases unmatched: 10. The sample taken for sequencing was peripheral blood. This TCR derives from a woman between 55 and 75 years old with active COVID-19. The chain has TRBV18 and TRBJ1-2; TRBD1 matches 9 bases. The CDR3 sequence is CASSPLNTDRGGGYTF. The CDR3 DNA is TGTGCCAGCTCACCACTAAACACGGACAGGGGAGGTGGCTACACCTTC.